Only a few counts were recorded for the clone carrying this TCR beta chain. The sample originates from a study of T cell responses to AZD1222 COVID-19 vaccine. V lost 3 bases and J lost 5, with 12 bases in between. Per the germline V gene, CDR1 is SGHDN and CDR2 is FVKESK. The CDR3 is 14 residues long. Data came from immunoSEQ multiplex PCR; TCRdb stores just in-frame clones and leaves some out. The table lists about 150,000 clones, over 80% of them singletons. The chain links TRBV14 to TRBJ2-3, with unresolved D. The sequence was obtained from an adult who received the AZD1222 COVID-19 vaccine. This specimen was peripheral blood, taken 28 days after the second AZD1222 dose. The CDR3 nucleotides are TGTGCCAGCAGCCAGACGTCCCCCCGAGATACGCAGTATTTT. Translation: CASSQTSPRDTQYF. The whole variable domain, remainder taken from reference TRBV14 and TRBJ2-3, is EAGVTQFPSHSVIEKGQTVTLRCDPISGHDNLYWYRRVMGKEIKFLLHFVKESKQDESGMPNNRFLAERTGGTYSTLKVQPAELEDSGVYFCASSQTSPRDTQYFGPGTRLTVL.